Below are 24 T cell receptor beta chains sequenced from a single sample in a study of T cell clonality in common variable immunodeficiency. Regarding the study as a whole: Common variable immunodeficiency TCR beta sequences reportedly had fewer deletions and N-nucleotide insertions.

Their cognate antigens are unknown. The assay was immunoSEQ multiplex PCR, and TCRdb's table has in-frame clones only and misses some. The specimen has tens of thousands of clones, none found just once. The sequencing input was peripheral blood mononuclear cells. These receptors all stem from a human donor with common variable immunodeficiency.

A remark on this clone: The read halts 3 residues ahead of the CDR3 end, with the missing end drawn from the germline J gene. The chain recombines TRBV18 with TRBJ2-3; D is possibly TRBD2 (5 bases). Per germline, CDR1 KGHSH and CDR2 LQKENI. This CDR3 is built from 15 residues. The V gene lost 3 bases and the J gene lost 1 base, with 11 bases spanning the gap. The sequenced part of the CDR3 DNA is TGTGCCAGCTCACCCTGGGGTAGCGGCACAGATACG. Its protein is CASSPWGSGTDT. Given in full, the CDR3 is CASSPWGSGTDTQYF.

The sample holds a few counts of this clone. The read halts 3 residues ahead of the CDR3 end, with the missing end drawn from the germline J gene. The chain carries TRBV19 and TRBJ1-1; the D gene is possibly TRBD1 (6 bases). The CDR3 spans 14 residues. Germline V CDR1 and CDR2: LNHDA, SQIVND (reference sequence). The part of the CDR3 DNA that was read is TGTGCCAGTAGTATAGATCTACGGGCAGGGGCG. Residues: CASSIDLRAGA. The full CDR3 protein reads CASSIDLRAGAAFF.

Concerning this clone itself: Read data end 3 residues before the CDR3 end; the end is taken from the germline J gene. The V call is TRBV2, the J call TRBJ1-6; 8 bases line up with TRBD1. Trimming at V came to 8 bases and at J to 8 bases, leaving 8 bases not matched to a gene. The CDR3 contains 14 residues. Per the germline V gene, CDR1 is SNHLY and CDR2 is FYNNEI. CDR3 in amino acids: CASEGQDRYSPLHF. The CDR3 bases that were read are TGTGCCAGCGAGGGACAGGATCGATATTCACCC.

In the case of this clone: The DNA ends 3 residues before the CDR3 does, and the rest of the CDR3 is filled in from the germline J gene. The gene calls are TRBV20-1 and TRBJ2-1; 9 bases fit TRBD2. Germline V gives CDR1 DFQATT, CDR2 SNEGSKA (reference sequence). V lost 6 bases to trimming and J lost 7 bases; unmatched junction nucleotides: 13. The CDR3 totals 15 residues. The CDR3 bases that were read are TGCAGTGCCCCCTCCGCTAGCGGGACTGGAAATGAG. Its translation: CSAPSASGTGNE. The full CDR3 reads CSAPSASGTGNEQFF.

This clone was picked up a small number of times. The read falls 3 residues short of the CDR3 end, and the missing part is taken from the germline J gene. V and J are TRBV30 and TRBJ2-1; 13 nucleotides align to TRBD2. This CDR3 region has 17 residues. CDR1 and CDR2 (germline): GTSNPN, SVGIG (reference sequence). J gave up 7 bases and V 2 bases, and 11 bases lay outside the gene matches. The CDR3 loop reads CAWSRRTSGSPRNEQFF. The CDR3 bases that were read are TGTGCCTGGAGTAGGAGGACTAGCGGGAGCCCGAGGAATGAG.

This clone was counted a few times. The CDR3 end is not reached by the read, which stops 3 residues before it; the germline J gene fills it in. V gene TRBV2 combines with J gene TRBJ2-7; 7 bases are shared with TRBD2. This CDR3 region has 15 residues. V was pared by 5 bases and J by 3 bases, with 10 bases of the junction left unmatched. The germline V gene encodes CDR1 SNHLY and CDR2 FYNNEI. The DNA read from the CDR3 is TGTGCCAGCAGTAGTCAAGGCGGGAGAATCTACGAG. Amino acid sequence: CASSSQGGRIYE. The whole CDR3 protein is CASSSQGGRIYEQYF.

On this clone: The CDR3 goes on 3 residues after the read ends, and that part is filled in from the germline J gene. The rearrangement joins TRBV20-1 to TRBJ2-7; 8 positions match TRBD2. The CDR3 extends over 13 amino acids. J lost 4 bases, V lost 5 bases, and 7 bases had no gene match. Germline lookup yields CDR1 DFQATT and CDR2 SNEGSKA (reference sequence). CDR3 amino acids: CSARPGGQYEQYF. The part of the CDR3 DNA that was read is TGCAGTGCTCGTCCGGGGGGGCAGTACGAG.

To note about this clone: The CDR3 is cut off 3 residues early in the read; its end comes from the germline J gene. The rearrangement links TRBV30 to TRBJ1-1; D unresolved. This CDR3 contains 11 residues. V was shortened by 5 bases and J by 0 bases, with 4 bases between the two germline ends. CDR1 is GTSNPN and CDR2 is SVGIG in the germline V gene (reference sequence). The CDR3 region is CAWVMNTEAFF. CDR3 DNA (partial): TGTGCCTGGGTCATGAACACTGAA.

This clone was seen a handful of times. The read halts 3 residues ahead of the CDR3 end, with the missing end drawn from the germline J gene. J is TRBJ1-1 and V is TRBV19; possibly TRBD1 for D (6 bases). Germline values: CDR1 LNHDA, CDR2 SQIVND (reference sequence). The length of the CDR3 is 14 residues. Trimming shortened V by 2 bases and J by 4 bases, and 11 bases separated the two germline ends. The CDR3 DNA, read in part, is TGTGCCAGTAGTATACAGGGGCTTGGCACTGAA. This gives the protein CASSIQGLGTE. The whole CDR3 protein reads CASSIQGLGTEAFF.

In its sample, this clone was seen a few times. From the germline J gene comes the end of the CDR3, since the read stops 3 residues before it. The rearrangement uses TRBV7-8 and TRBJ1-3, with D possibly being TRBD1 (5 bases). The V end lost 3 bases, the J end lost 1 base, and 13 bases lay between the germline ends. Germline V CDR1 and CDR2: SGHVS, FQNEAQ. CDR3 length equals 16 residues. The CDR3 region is CASSLVQGGSGNTIYF. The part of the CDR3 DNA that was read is TGTGCCAGCAGCTTGGTCCAGGGAGGGTCTGGAAACACC.

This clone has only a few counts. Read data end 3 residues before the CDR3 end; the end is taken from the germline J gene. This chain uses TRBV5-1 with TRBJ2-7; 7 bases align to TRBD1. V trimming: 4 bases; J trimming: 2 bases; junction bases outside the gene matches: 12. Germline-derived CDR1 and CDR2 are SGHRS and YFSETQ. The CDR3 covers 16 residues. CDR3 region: CASSLTYEGQTYEQYF. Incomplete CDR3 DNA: TGCGCCAGCAGCCTTACTTACGAGGGACAGACCTACGAG.

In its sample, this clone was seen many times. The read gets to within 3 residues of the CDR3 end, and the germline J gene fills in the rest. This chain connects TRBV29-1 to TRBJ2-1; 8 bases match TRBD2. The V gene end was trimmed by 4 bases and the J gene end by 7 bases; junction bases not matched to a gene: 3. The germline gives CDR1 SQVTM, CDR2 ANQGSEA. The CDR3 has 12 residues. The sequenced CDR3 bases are TGCAGCGTTGTTAGCGGGACAAATGAG. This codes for CSVVSGTNE. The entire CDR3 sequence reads CSVVSGTNEQFF.

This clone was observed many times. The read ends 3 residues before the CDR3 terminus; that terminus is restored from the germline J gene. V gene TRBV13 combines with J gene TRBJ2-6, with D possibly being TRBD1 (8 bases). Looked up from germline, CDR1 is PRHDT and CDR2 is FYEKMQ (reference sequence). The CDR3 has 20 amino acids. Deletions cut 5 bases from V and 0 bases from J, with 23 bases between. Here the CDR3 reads CASSPPRQGSGNSGANVLTF. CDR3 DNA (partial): TGTGCCAGCAGCCCGCCGCGACAGGGGAGCGGGAACTCTGGGGCCAACGTC.

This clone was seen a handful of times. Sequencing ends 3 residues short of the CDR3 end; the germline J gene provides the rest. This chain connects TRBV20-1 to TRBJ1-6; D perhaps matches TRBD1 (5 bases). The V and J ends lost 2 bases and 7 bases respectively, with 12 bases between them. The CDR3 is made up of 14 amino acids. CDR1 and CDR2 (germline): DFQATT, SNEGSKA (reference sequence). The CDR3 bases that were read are TGCAGTGCTAGACTTTCTGGGGGGAATTCACCC. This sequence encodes CSARLSGGNSP. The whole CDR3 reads CSARLSGGNSPLHF.

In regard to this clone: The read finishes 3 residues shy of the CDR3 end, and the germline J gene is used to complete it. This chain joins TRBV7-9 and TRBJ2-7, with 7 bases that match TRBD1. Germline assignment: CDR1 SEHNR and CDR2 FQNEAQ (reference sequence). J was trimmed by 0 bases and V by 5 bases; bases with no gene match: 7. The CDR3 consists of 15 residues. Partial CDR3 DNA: TGTGCCAGCAGCCGCATGGGACAGAGCTCCTACGAG. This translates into CASSRMGQSSYE. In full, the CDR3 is CASSRMGQSSYEQYF.

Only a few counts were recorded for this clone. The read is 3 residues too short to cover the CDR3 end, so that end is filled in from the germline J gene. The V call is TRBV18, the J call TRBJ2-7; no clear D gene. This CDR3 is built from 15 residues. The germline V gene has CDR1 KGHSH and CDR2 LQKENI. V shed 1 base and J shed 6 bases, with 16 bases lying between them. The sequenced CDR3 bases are TGTGCCAGCTCACCACTCAGTCCTGGATCAGGCGAG. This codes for CASSPLSPGSGE. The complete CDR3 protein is CASSPLSPGSGEQYF.

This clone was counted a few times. The CDR3 protein is CASSVLYGYTF. The sequenced CDR3 bases are TGTGCCAGCAGTGTTCTCTATGGC. The chain combines TRBV6-1 with TRBJ1-2, with D unclear. The CDR3 extends 3 residues past the end of the read, so its final part is completed from the germline J gene. Trimming removed 4 bases at V and 4 bases at J, with 4 bases between. The germline CDR1 and CDR2 sequences are MNHNS and SASEGT. This CDR3 has 11 residues.

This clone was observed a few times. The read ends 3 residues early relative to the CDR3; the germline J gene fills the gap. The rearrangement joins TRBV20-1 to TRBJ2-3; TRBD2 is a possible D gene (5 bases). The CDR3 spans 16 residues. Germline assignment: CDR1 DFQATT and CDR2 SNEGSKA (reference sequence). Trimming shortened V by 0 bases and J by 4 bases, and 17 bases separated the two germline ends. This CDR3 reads CSARDRGTRGPDTQYF. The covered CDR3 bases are TGCAGTGCTAGAGATCGTGGAACTAGAGGTCCAGATACG.

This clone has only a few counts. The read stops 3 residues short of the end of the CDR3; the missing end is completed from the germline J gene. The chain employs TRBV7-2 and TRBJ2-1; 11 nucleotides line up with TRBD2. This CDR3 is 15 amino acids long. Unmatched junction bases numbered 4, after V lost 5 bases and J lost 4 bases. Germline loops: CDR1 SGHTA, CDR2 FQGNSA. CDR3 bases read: TGTGCCAGCAGCCGTAGCGGGAGGGGTTACAATGAG. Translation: CASSRSGRGYNE. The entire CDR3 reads CASSRSGRGYNEQFF. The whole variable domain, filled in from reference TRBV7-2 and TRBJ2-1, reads GAGVSQSPSNKVTEKGKDVELRCDPISGHTALYWYRQSLGQGLEFLIYFQGNSAPDKSGLPSDRFSAERTGGSVSTLTIQRTQQEDSAVYLCASSRSGRGYNEQFFGPGTRLTVL.

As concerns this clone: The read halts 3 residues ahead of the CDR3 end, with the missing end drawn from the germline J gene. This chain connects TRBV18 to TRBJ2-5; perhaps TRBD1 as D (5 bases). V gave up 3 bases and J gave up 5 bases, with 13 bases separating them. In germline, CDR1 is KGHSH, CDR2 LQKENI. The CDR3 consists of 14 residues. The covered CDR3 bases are TGTGCCAGCTCACCCGGACACCAGAAGGAGACC. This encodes CASSPGHQKET. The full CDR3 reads CASSPGHQKETQYF.

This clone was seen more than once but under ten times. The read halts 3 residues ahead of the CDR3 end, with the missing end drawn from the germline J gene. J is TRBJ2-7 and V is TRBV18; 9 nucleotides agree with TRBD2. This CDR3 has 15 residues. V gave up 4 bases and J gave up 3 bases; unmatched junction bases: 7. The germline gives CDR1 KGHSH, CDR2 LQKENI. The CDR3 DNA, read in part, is TGTGCCAGCTCACAGAAGGCTAGCGGGGACTACGAG. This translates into CASSQKASGDYE. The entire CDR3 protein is CASSQKASGDYEQYF.

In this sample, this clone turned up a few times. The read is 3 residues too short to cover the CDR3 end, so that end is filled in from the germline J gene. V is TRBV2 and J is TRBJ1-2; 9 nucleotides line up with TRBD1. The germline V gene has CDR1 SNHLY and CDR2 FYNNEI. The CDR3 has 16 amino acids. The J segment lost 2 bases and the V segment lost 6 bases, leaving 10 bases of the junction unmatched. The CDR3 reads CASRSNLGQGNYGYTF. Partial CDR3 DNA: TGTGCCAGCAGATCAAATCTAGGACAGGGGAACTATGGC.

This CDR3 is CASSLVPGKETQYF. Partial CDR3 DNA: TGCGCCAGCAGCTTGGTTCCAGGAAAAGAGACC. This rearrangement joins TRBV5-1 to TRBJ2-5; no clear D. The read terminates 3 residues ahead of where the CDR3 ends, so the germline J gene completes it. Germline lookup yields CDR1 SGHRS and CDR2 YFSETQ. CDR3 length: 14 residues. Trimming stripped 0 bases from V and 3 bases from J, with 9 bases between.

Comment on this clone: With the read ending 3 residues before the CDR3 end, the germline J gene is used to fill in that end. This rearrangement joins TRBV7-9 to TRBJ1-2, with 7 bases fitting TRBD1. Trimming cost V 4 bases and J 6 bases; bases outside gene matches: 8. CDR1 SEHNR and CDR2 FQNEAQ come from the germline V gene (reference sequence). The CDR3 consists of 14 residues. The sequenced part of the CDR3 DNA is TGTGCCAGCAGCTCAATGACAGGGAATAATGGC. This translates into CASSSMTGNNG. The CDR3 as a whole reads CASSSMTGNNGYTF. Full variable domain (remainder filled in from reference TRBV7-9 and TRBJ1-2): DTGVSQNPRHKITKRGQNVTFRCDPISEHNRLYWYRQTLGQGPEFLTYFQNEAQLEKSRLLSDRFSAERPKGSFSTLEIQRTEQGDSAMYLCASSSMTGNNGYTFGSGTRLTVV.